A single count supports the clone carrying this T cell receptor (beta chain). These data come from a study of blood T cell repertoires in COVID-19. Across the whole study: PBMCs, B-cell-depleted T cells, or T cells were the source of the cDNA or gDNA that made up the material.

TCRdb keeps only in-frame clones here, not all; method: immunoSEQ multiplex PCR. The sample includes 160,000 or so clones, roughly 77% of them seen just once. The CDR3 consists of 14 residues. Between the trimmed V and J ends, which lost 6 bases and 6 bases, there was a span of 15 bases. The germline V gene encodes CDR1 SNHLY and CDR2 FYNNEI. This TCR was sampled from a human donor in a cohort sampled during active COVID-19. Sequenced sample: peripheral blood. This sequence joins TRBV2 and TRBJ1-5; a possible D gene is TRBD1 (6 bases). The CDR3, as DNA: TGTGCCAGCAGGGCAACAGGGAATTCTCAGCCCCAGCATTTT. It codes for CASRATGNSQPQHF.